This entry lists 4 T cell receptor beta chains sequenced from one sample in a study of blood T cell repertoires in COVID-19. TCRdb's copy holds only in-frame clones and misses some; the assay was immunoSEQ multiplex PCR. The sample lists around 200,000 clones, 75% to 90% occurring once. Input material: peripheral blood. These receptors were obtained from a man in his 60s with acute or convalescent COVID-19.

This sequence joins TRBV5-4 and TRBJ2-7, with TRBD1 matching 7 bases. Germline V CDR1 and CDR2: SGHNT, YYREEE (reference sequence). The CDR3 runs to 16 residues. V lost 5 bases and J lost 2; bases outside the gene matches: 13. The CDR3 DNA follows: TGTGCCAGCAGTCCAGATCGGGACAGTCTACCCTACGAGCAGTACTTC. It yields the protein CASSPDRDSLPYEQYF.

This clone showed up just a few times. The chain has TRBV4-3 and TRBJ1-6; 8 bases are a match to TRBD1. J gave up 10 bases and V 0 bases, and 5 bases lay outside the gene matches. The CDR3 runs 15 residues. Looked up from germline, CDR1 is LGHNA and CDR2 is YSLEER. The CDR3 spells CASSQDRTGRSPLHF. CDR3 nucleotide sequence: TGCGCCAGCAGCCAAGATAGGACAGGGCGATCACCCCTCCACTTT.

The chain employs TRBV27 and TRBJ2-3, with D maybe TRBD1 (6 bases). Per the germline V gene, CDR1 is MNHEY and CDR2 is SMNVEV (reference sequence). CDR3 length equals 15 residues. The V end was cut by 7 bases, the J end by 3 bases, with 17 bases between. Here the CDR3 DNA reads TGTGCCAGCACTCGAAGGGCAGGGGATACAGATACGCAGTATTTT. The encoded protein is CASTRRAGDTDTQYF.

The chain links TRBV30 to TRBJ1-5; the match to TRBD1 covers 7 bases. Germline lookup yields CDR1 GTSNPN and CDR2 SVGIG (reference sequence). The CDR3 covers 17 residues. V trimming: 2 bases; J trimming: 3 bases; junction bases outside the gene matches: 13. The CDR3 DNA reads TGTGCCTGGAGTCGTCCCCTGCCGGGACAGCCCAATCAGCCCCAGCATTTT. As protein: CAWSRPLPGQPNQPQHF. The variable domain in full, completed from reference TRBV30 and TRBJ1-5, reads SQTIHQWPATLVQPVGSPLSLECTVEGTSNPNLYWYRQAAGRGLQLLFYSVGIGQISSEVPQNLSASRPQDRQFILSSKKLLLSDSGFYLCAWSRPLPGQPNQPQHFGDGTRLSIL.